This T cell receptor (beta chain) was identified in a study of blood T cell repertoires in COVID-19. CDR1 and CDR2 from the germline V gene are SEHNR and FQNEAQ (reference sequence). The CDR3 extends over 14 amino acids. The trim removed 4 bases at V and 5 bases at J, leaving 3 bases unmatched. The repertoire was sequenced with immunoSEQ multiplex PCR; TCRdb's copy has only in-frame clones and lacks some. Here the sample spans over 350,000 clones, around 87% being singletons. The sequencing input was PBMCs or T cells enriched from blood (not recorded which). J is TRBJ1-4 and V is TRBV7-9, with TRBD1 identical over 8 bases. The receptor was derived from a woman aged 50 to 60 who had recovered from COVID-19. CDR3 DNA sequence: TGTGCCAGCAGCTACAGGGGGGAAAATGAAAAACTGTTTTTT. This encodes CASSYRGENEKLFF.